A single sample is the source of the 5 T cell receptor beta chains below, sequenced in a study of response to subunit inactivated influenza vaccine. MiXCR was run by TCRdb on the RT-PCR reads, yielding one entry per CDR3 protein. The sample consists of more than 150,000 distinct CDR3 sequences, about a tenth of them appearing once. The input for sequencing was non-naive T cells sorted from PBMCs, taken on the day of vaccination. The source is a man aged 50 to 60 who received an inactivated influenza vaccine.

The V call is TRBV20-1, the J call TRBJ2-7; no reliable D call. V lost 3 bases, J lost 0 bases, and 9 bases lay in between. CDR1 and CDR2 (germline): DFQATT, SNEGSKA (reference sequence). This CDR3 contains 13 residues. CDR3 nucleotide sequence: TGCAGTGCTAGGACAACTACCTCCTACGAGCAGTACTTC. This encodes CSARTTTSYEQYF.

This clonotype was seen only a few times. J is TRBJ2-5 and V is TRBV14; D is unresolved. This CDR3 has 11 residues. V lost 0 bases and J 7 bases, leaving 3 bases between the germline ends. Looked up from germline, CDR1 is SGHDN and CDR2 is FVKESK. CDR3 coding DNA: TGTGCCAGCAGCCAAGACCGGACCCAGTACTTC. Translation gives CASSQDRTQYF.

Details on this clonotype: A read error may be the cause here, since a much bigger clone is one base away. This chain joins TRBV11-2 and TRBJ1-2; D gene unclear. Looked up from germline, CDR1 is SGHAT and CDR2 is FQNNGV. The CDR3 extends over 17 amino acids. V lost 4 bases and J 7 bases, leaving 25 bases between the germline ends. CDR3 nucleotide sequence: TGTGCCAGCAGCTCCACCCGGGAGCTCCGGCCGCGGGGTGGCTACACCTTC. Translating it yields CASSSTRELRPRGGYTF.

This clonotype was detected many times. The chain has TRBV5-1 and TRBJ2-2, with D possibly being TRBD2 (5 bases). The germline V gene encodes CDR1 SGHRS and CDR2 YFSETQ. Deletions cut 1 base from V and 0 bases from J, with 7 bases between. The CDR3 extends over 15 amino acids. The CDR3 sequence is CASSLFGANTGELFF. CDR3 DNA: TGCGCCAGCAGCTTGTTCGGGGCGAACACCGGGGAGCTGTTTTTT.

The V and J genes are TRBV4-1 and TRBJ1-5, with D possibly TRBD1 on 5 matching bases. Trimming took off 0 bases at V and 0 bases at J, with 15 bases between the two ends. Germline V lookup: CDR1 MGHRA, CDR2 YSYEKL. The CDR3 loop spans 18 amino acids. The CDR3 loop reads CASSQDPPGPYSNQPQHF. The CDR3 DNA reads TGCGCCAGCAGCCAAGATCCTCCAGGGCCTTATAGCAATCAGCCCCAGCATTTT.